The 17 T cell receptor beta chains reported below all come from one sample, sequenced in a study of T cell repertoires in cytomegalovirus infection. TCRdb re-derived calls from the reads in MiXCR, one entry per CDR3 protein. The sample has some 310,000 distinct CDR3 sequences; around a quarter are singletons. These receptors are not linked to any known antigen. The material sequenced was cultured PBMCs, taken from culture after CMV antigen stimulation. Receptor source: a human donor in good health (CMV status not recorded). Some clones in this sample may be carry-over from other donors' samples.

The chain joins TRBV11-1 to TRBJ2-1; 12 nucleotides align to TRBD1. Germline values: CDR1 SGHAT, CDR2 FQDESV (reference sequence). This CDR3 has 17 residues. The J segment lost 6 bases and the V segment lost 5 bases, leaving 11 bases of the junction unmatched. Written as DNA, the CDR3 is TGTGCCAGCAGCAGACTGGCCGGGACAGGGGGCGGCAATGAGCAGTTCTTC. This encodes CASSRLAGTGGGNEQFF.

This chain connects TRBV4-3 to TRBJ1-1, with 7 nucleotides matching TRBD1. This CDR3 comprises 14 residues. Germline CDR1 LGHNA, CDR2 YSLEER. V shed 3 bases, J shed 2 bases, and the junction held 3 bases outside the gene matches. CDR3 coding DNA: TGCGCCAGCAGCCAGAGGGACAGCAACACTGAAGCTTTCTTT. It codes for CASSQRDSNTEAFF.

The V call is TRBV6-9, the J call TRBJ2-4; 8 bases are a match to TRBD2. V lost 4 bases and J lost 3; bases outside the gene matches: 8. Germline CDR1 and CDR2: MNHGY and SVAAGI. CDR3 size: 16 residues. CDR3 nucleotides: TGTGCCAGCAGTTCCACGCGGGGGGAAGGCAAAAACATTCAGTACTTC. This codes for CASSSTRGEGKNIQYF.

This clonotype occurred a few times. The chain joins TRBV28 to TRBJ2-3; D is perhaps TRBD1 (5 bases). CDR3 length: 13 residues. Germline V gene sequence: CDR1 MDHEN, CDR2 SYDVKM. V dropped 3 bases and J dropped 5 bases, with 9 bases sitting between them. DNA for the CDR3: TGTGCCAGCAGTTTGGCCGGACAAGATACGCAGTATTTT. Protein sequence: CASSLAGQDTQYF.

CDR3 DNA: TGTGCCAGTACGGGGCTCGGCTATGGCTACACCTTC. Protein sequence: CASTGLGYGYTF. The chain couples TRBV12-3 or TRBV12-4 to TRBJ1-2; a possible D gene is TRBD1 (5 bases). Trimming shortened V by 9 bases and J by 4 bases, and 12 bases separated the two germline ends. The CDR3 has 12 residues.

The chain is built from TRBV6-5 and TRBJ2-2; perhaps TRBD1 as D (6 bases). The V end lost 0 bases, the J end lost 3 bases, and 8 bases lay between the germline ends. This CDR3 has 15 amino acids. Germline values: CDR1 MNHEY, CDR2 SVGAGI. The CDR3 loop is CASSYSQGDTGELFF. In nucleotides, the CDR3 is TGTGCCAGCAGTTACTCACAGGGCGACACCGGGGAGCTGTTTTTT.

This rearrangement joins TRBV6-1 to TRBJ1-5, with TRBD1 matching 7 bases. The V segment lost 3 bases and the J segment 5 bases; nucleotides outside the gene matches: 7. This CDR3 region has 15 residues. CDR1 and CDR2 from the germline V gene are MNHNS and SASEGT. CDR3 sequence: CASSDYTGVHQPQHF. The CDR3 DNA sequence: TGTGCCAGCAGTGACTACACAGGGGTGCATCAGCCCCAGCATTTT.

The genes are TRBV6-8 and TRBJ2-1; TRBD1 aligns across 8 bases. Trimming took 8 bases from V and 9 from J; bases not matched to a gene: 12. The CDR3 spans 14 residues. CDR1 and CDR2 (germline): MNHGY, SAAAGT. The CDR3 DNA reads as TGTGCCAGCTCCCTCGGCAGGGGGCTGGGTGAGCAGTTCTTC. Translating gives CASSLGRGLGEQFF.

This clonotype has at least ten counts. The rearrangement uses TRBV11-2 and TRBJ2-7; 7 bases line up with TRBD1. The CDR3 extends over 14 amino acids. Germline loops: CDR1 SGHAT, CDR2 FQNNGV. Losses at the gene ends were 3 bases for V and 2 bases for J; bases not matched to a gene: 4. The CDR3 DNA sequence: TGTGCCAGCAGCTTGGGGACAGTAACCTACGAGCAGTACGTC. It encodes CASSLGTVTYEQYV.

This chain links TRBV7-9 with TRBJ2-1, with 10 bases identical to TRBD2. CDR1 and CDR2 (germline): SEHNR, FQNEAQ (reference sequence). V was pared by 1 base and J by 2 bases, with 8 bases of the junction left unmatched. CDR3 length: 18 amino acids. The CDR3 spells CASSLVSSGSWTYNEQFF. The CDR3 nucleotides are TGTGCCAGCAGCTTAGTCTCTAGCGGGAGTTGGACCTACAATGAGCAGTTCTTC. Full variable domain (outside the CDR3, taken from reference TRBV7-9 and TRBJ2-1): DTGVSQNPRHKITKRGQNVTFRCDPISEHNRLYWYRQTLGQGPEFLTYFQNEAQLEKSRLLSDRFSAERPKGSFSTLEIQRTEQGDSAMYLCASSLVSSGSWTYNEQFFGPGTRLTVL.

This clonotype came up a few times. The V gene is TRBV6-5, the J gene TRBJ2-3; 8 positions match TRBD2. Germline CDR1 reads MNHEY; CDR2 reads SVGAGI. V lost 8 bases to trimming and J lost 1 base; unmatched junction nucleotides: 11. This CDR3 has 16 amino acids. CDR3 amino acids: CASGGEREMRTDTQYF. CDR3 DNA sequence: TGTGCCAGCGGCGGAGAGCGGGAGATGCGCACAGATACGCAGTATTTT.

A few counts support this clonotype. This chain links TRBV5-1 with TRBJ2-1, with TRBD1 matching over 9 bases. Germline lookup yields CDR1 SGHRS and CDR2 YFSETQ. The CDR3 extends over 17 amino acids. V trimming: 4 bases; J trimming: 5 bases; junction bases outside the gene matches: 13. DNA of the CDR3: TGCGCCAGCAGCCATTTTAGCCCGGGACAGGGCCACAATGAGCAGTTCTTC. Translated, it gives CASSHFSPGQGHNEQFF.

This rearrangement joins TRBV10-3 to TRBJ2-1, with 9 bases fitting TRBD2. The germline V gene encodes CDR1 ENHRY and CDR2 SYGVKD. The trim removed 6 bases at V and 4 bases at J, leaving 19 bases unmatched. The CDR3 length is 19 residues. CDR3 nucleotide sequence: TGTGCCATCAGGGCCGGGACACCCCCAGCGGGAGGAAAGTACAATGAGCAGTTCTTC. This encodes CAIRAGTPPAGGKYNEQFF.

The chain uses TRBV12-3 or TRBV12-4 and TRBJ2-7; a possible D gene is TRBD2 (6 bases). This CDR3 region has 18 residues. V dropped 1 base and J dropped 0 bases, with 19 bases sitting between them. For the CDR3, the DNA is TGTGCCAGCAGTTTAGTCCTTTCCGGGACTCCTAGCTCCTACGAGCAGTACGTC. Amino acid sequence: CASSLVLSGTPSSYEQYV.

This clonotype showed up many times. The chain is built from TRBV7-2 and TRBJ1-2, with a weak D call TRBD1 (5 bases). Germline CDR1 and CDR2: SGHTA and FQGNSA. This CDR3 is 14 amino acids long. V lost 5 bases to trimming and J lost 4 bases, with 14 bases between them. CDR3 sequence: CASSTRQSIYGYTF. In DNA form, the CDR3 reads TGTGCCAGCAGCACACGACAGAGCATCTATGGCTACACCTTC.

This clonotype was detected only a few times. CDR3 region: CASRGTGDVSEKLFF. The CDR3, as DNA: TGTGCCAGCAGGGGGACCGGGGATGTCAGTGAAAAACTGTTTTTT. The chain uses TRBV12-3 or TRBV12-4 and TRBJ1-4, with D perhaps TRBD1 (5 bases). Between the trimmed V and J ends, which lost 6 bases and 7 bases, there was a span of 18 bases. This CDR3 has 15 amino acids.

The chain carries TRBV19 and TRBJ2-3; the match to TRBD1 covers 7 bases. V lost 11 bases to trimming and J lost 0 bases; unmatched junction nucleotides: 5. CDR1 is LNHDA, CDR2 SQIVND, per germline (reference sequence). The length of the CDR3 is 13 residues. The CDR3 sequence: CAARDSSTDTQYF. In DNA, the CDR3 is TGTGCCGCCCGGGACAGTAGCACAGATACGCAGTATTTT.